This TCR beta chain was recovered during a study of T cells after yellow fever vaccination. This clonotype was counted at least ten times. Its antigen is not known. It was through 5'RACE template switching that TCR cDNA was made, with a universal primer site and UMIs added. TCRdb reanalysed the 5' RACE reads using MiXCR and keeps one entry per CDR3 protein. The data contain approximately 580,000 distinct CDR3 sequences, less than 20% of them singletons. Regarding the study as a whole: When the response was secondary, it was weaker but reached its peak faster, day 5 versus 15. A minor fraction of clonotypes spanned both CD4 and CD8 compartments. Repertoires sorted by FACS could include abundant clonotypes that are contaminants from the bulk population.

This CDR3 has 13 amino acids. V dropped 4 bases and J dropped 1 base, with 7 bases sitting between them. Germline CDR1 and CDR2: LGHNA and YSLEER. This sequence joins TRBV4-3 and TRBJ1-2; D ambiguous. This TCR came from a man between 18 and 29 years old who received the YFV17D yellow fever vaccine. Sequencing was performed on PBMCs, taken 4 to 5 days after the first yellow fever vaccination. DNA for the CDR3: TGCGCCAGCAGCCGTGGGAATAACTATGGCTACACCTTC. Its protein product is CASSRGNNYGYTF.